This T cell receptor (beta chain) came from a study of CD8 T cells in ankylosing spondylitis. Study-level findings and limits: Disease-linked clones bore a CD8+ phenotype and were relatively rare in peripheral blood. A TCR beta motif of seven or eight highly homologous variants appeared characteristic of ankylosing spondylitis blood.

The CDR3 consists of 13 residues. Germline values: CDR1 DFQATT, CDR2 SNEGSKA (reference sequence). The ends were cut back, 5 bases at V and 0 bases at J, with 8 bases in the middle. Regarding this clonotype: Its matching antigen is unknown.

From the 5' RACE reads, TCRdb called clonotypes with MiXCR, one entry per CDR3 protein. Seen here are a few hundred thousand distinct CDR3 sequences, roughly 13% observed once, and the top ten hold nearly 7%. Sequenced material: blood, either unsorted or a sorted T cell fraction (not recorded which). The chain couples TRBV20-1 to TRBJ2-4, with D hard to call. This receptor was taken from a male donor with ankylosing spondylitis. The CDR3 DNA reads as TGCAGTGCTGGACCGGTAGCCAAAAACATTCAGTACTTC. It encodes CSAGPVAKNIQYF.